Presented here are 10 T cell receptor beta chains from one specimen sequenced in a study of cytomegalovirus exposure and HLA in healthy donors. The PCR employed 60 Vbeta primers together with 13 Jbeta primers. The protocol was immunoSEQ multiplex PCR, while the TCRdb copy is restricted to in-frame clones and leaves out a portion. The table has some 220,000 clones, approximately 90% seen once; the top ten hold more than 0.8%. Input material: PBMCs. These receptors were taken from a woman between 18 and 29 years old in good health and CMV-seronegative.

V and J are TRBV7-7 and TRBJ1-5; TRBD1 is a possible D gene (5 bases). Per the germline V gene, CDR1 is SSHAT and CDR2 is FNYEAQ (reference sequence). The CDR3 is 16 residues long. Between the trimmed V and J ends, which lost 3 bases and 1 base, there was a span of 13 bases. CDR3 amino acids: CASSFRGARSNQPQHF. CDR3 coding DNA: TGTGCCAGCAGCTTCCGTGGGGCGAGGAGCAATCAGCCCCAGCATTTT.

The sample holds one count of this clone. The chain joins TRBV4-3 to TRBJ2-5; 9 positions agree with TRBD2. V shed 5 bases and J 5 bases; nucleotides not matched to a gene: 6. Germline CDR1 and CDR2: LGHNA and YSLEER. The length of the CDR3 is 14 residues. CDR3 nucleotides: TGCGCCAGCAGCGGCGGGGGGGGGATTGAGACCCAGTACTTC. Protein product: CASSGGGGIETQYF.

The V gene is TRBV5-6, the J gene TRBJ1-2; 8 bases are shared with TRBD1. This CDR3 has 13 amino acids. CDR1 is SGHDT, CDR2 YYEEEE, per germline. Losses at the gene ends were 0 bases for V and 6 bases for J; bases not matched to a gene: 1. The CDR3 sequence: CASSLDRGDGYTF. For the CDR3, the DNA is TGTGCCAGCAGCTTGGACAGGGGGGATGGCTACACCTTC.

The chain links TRBV5-1 to TRBJ1-2; D is perhaps TRBD1 (6 bases). Trimming cost V 0 bases and J 6 bases, with 12 bases left between them. This CDR3 comprises 14 residues. CDR1 and CDR2 (germline): SGHRS, YFSETQ. The CDR3 reads CASSLDRAGNGYTF. As DNA, the CDR3 is TGCGCCAGCAGCTTGGACAGGGCTGGCAATGGCTACACCTTC.

The chain couples TRBV7-9 to TRBJ1-2, with 8 bases aligning to TRBD1. Per germline, CDR1 SEHNR and CDR2 FQNEAQ (reference sequence). The V and J ends lost 4 bases and 2 bases, in that order; junction bases with no gene match: 6. The CDR3 is 15 residues long. CDR3 sequence reads: CASSSSNRGNYGYTF. As DNA, the CDR3 is TGTGCCAGCAGCTCCAGCAACAGGGGGAACTATGGCTACACCTTC.

The V and J genes are TRBV6-6 and TRBJ2-1; 8 nucleotides align to TRBD2. The CDR3 loop spans 13 amino acids. CDR1 and CDR2 from the germline V gene are MNHNY and SVGAGI (reference sequence). The V and J ends lost 7 bases and 7 bases, in that order; junction bases with no gene match: 6. In DNA form, the CDR3 reads TGTGCCAGCACGAGCGGGGGAGGGAATGAGCAGTTCTTC. Translation gives CASTSGGGNEQFF.

The V call is TRBV20-1, the J call TRBJ2-7; D gene unclear. The germline V and J ends were trimmed by 0 bases and 2 bases, with 2 bases remaining between them. This CDR3 is 11 amino acids long. Germline loops: CDR1 DFQATT, CDR2 SNEGSKA (reference sequence). In DNA, the CDR3 is TGCAGTGCTAGAGACACCTACGAGCAGTACTTC. Translating it yields CSARDTYEQYF.

The V and J genes are TRBV14 and TRBJ2-7; possibly TRBD2 for D (6 bases). V shed 3 bases and J shed 2 bases, with 11 bases lying between them. The germline V gene encodes CDR1 SGHDN and CDR2 FVKESK. This CDR3 has 14 amino acids. CDR3 amino acids: CASSQRDWAYEQYF. The CDR3 DNA reads as TGTGCCAGCAGCCAGCGGGACTGGGCCTACGAGCAGTACTTC.

V is TRBV5-1 and J is TRBJ2-3, with 13 bases identical to TRBD2. This CDR3 has 14 amino acids. With V trimmed by 7 bases and J by 6 bases, 5 bases remained unmatched. CDR1 is SGHRS and CDR2 is YFSETQ in the germline V gene. The DNA for the CDR3 is TGCGCCAGCTCGAAACTAGCGGGGGGGGATACGCAGTATTTT. Protein: CASSKLAGGDTQYF. Full variable domain (missing parts from reference TRBV5-1 and TRBJ2-3): KAGVTQTPRYLIKTRGQQVTLSCSPISGHRSVSWYQQTPGQGLQFLFEYFSETQRNKGNFPGRFSGRQFSNSRSEMNVSTLELGDSALYLCASSKLAGGDTQYFGPGTRLTVL.

The chain links TRBV5-1 to TRBJ2-3; TRBD2 matches 9 bases. V dropped 3 bases and J dropped 1; count of bases not matched to a gene: 12. The CDR3 runs 18 residues. Germline-derived CDR1 and CDR2 are SGHRS and YFSETQ. The CDR3: CASSWTAGGSIGTDTQYF. CDR3 DNA sequence: TGCGCCAGCAGCTGGACCGCGGGGGGGAGTATTGGCACAGATACGCAGTATTTT.